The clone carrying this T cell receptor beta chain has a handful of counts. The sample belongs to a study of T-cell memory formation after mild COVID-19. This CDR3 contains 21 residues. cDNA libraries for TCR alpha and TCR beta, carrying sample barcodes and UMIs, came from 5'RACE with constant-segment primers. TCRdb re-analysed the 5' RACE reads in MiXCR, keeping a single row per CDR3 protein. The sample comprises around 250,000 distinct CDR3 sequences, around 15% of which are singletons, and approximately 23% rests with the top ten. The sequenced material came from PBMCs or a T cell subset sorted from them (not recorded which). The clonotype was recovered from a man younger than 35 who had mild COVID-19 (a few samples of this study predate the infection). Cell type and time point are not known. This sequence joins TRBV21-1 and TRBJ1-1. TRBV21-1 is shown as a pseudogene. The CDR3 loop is CASSIGASSFPGLRGRTEAFF. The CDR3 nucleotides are TGTGCCAGCAGCATAGGAGCGTCATCGTTTCCGGGCCTCCGGGGGAGGACTGAAGCTTTCTTT.